This T cell receptor beta chain was sequenced during a study of blood T cell repertoires in COVID-19. Original data processing: Estimation of nucleated cell counts relied on the amplification of reference gene primers. Clones were sequenced by immunoSEQ multiplex PCR, and TCRdb holds only the in-frame ones, with some missing. That table is the source of V, J and clone size, and D and trimming were worked out from the DNA. The sample holds 65,000 or so clones, around 80% seen once. The source material was peripheral blood. The receptor's source is a man younger than 45 with COVID-19, enrolled during active disease.

The DNA of the CDR3 is TGTGCCAGCAGCCAGGATAAGCGGAGTCGCTCCTACAATGAGCAGTTCTTC. Its protein product is CASSQDKRSRSYNEQFF. The chain combines TRBV14 with TRBJ2-1; possible D gene TRBD2, 5 bases. This CDR3 spans 17 amino acids. V dropped 3 bases and J dropped 0 bases, with 15 bases sitting between them. Germline CDR1 is SGHDN and CDR2 is FVKESK.